This TCR beta chain was documented in a study of T-cell reconstitution after alpha-beta-depleted transplantation in children. Findings and caveats of the study: T-cell counts and diversity at one year following transplant were attributed mainly to newly produced T cells. The study traced high day-60 TCRbeta diversity in some patients to surviving recipient T cells and thymic progenitors. About two months after transplant, alpha-beta T cells reportedly came from several hundred expanded graft clones.

This clonotype has ten or more counts. Its specificity is not known. Sequence at one end of the junction differs from germline and may be a read error. Unique molecular identifiers were used in preparing the TCRbeta library. TCRdb processed the PCR reads anew with MiXCR; each CDR3 protein has one entry. The data show fewer than 350,000 distinct CDR3 sequences, with approximately 10% seen just once and roughly a quarter held by the top ten. The TCR originated in a male patient between 2 and 15 years old who had a stem cell transplant for chronic granulomatous disease, so the T cells may come from the graft donor. The sample in question was peripheral blood, obtained 180 days after TCRalphabeta/CD19-depleted stem cell transplant.

In DNA form, the CDR3 reads TGTGCCAGCAGTTTGGACAGGGACGAGCAGTACTTC. Translation: CASSLDRDEQYF. The chain joins TRBV5-4 to TRBJ2-7; 8 bases agree with TRBD1. Germline V gives CDR1 SGHNT, CDR2 YYREEE (reference sequence). The CDR3 loop spans 12 amino acids.